This is a list of T cell receptor beta chains from one sample in a study of T cell changes during pregnancy in multiple sclerosis. The method was immunoSEQ multiplex PCR; TCRdb's version includes in-frame clones alone and lacks a portion of them. The sample records nearly 45,000 clones, about 96% being singletons. The sequencing here drew on peripheral blood, taken in the second trimester of pregnancy. These receptor sequences come from a female donor with multiple sclerosis, enrolled in a pregnancy study. Each CDR3 is given without its conserved first and last residue.

J,V,CDR3
TRBJ2-7,TRBV18,ASSPYLDRGGQEQY
TRBJ2-1,TRBV19,ASSIGLYNEQF
TRBJ2-1,TRBV4-1,ASSQLYGTRVYSEQF
TRBJ1-2,TRBV5-1,ASSLEGGRYGYT
TRBJ2-1,TRBV18,ASSHRGQGINEQF
TRBJ1-6,TRBV7-8,ASSPVGGARVSYNSPLH
TRBJ2-2,TRBV6-5,ASSFRGTGELF
TRBJ1-3,TRBV18,ASSPSGALLSGNTIY
TRBJ1-4,TRBV7-2,ASSLLQGSYEKLF
TRBJ1-1,TRBV7-9,ASRARDTEAF
TRBJ2-7,TRBV6-5,ASRTGTGRYEQY
TRBJ1-1,TRBV28,ASRNDRVRAF
TRBJ1-1,TRBV21-1,ASRRHTANTEAF
TRBJ1-1,TRBV10-3,AISERGTGALNTEAF
TRBJ2-2,TRBV18,ASSPGGAPNTGELF
TRBJ2-7,TRBV27,ASSLSEAPYYEQY
TRBJ1-2,TRBV5-1,ASSSTPGYGTTYGYT
TRBJ2-7,TRBV7-3,ASSRGRDSNEQY
TRBJ1-3,TRBV5-1,ASSSTGPSGNTIY
TRBJ2-6,TRBV4-3,ASSQDQGKSGANVLT
TRBJ2-1,TRBV6-4,ASSDLMSTGDAFSYNEQF
TRBJ2-7,TRBV6-6,ASSYSVTGGSYEQY
TRBJ1-1,TRBV7-9,ASSPVSTGTEAF
TRBJ2-2,TRBV6-5,ASSYDRAGELF
TRBJ2-7,TRBV23-1,ASSQSSDEQY
TRBJ2-7,TRBV28,ASSFLGGSYEQY
TRBJ1-4,TRBV5-1,ASSLGGLGEKLF
TRBJ1-1,TRBV9,ASSFSVNTEAF
TRBJ2-6,TRBV30,AWRPKSSGANVLT
TRBJ2-1,TRBV18,ASSSLAGGPLNEQF
TRBJ2-1,TRBV27,ASSLGLAGENEQF
TRBJ1-6,TRBV10-3,AISESRGANNSPLH
TRBJ2-7,TRBV4-2,ASSQPSYEQY
TRBJ2-1,TRBV2,ASSERVGASGSLNEQF
TRBJ1-3,TRBV7-9,ASSTRGGSSGNTIY
TRBJ1-2,TRBV6-1,ASSESLPEGVVYGYT
TRBJ2-1,TRBV10-2,ASSESGGTSGIGSYNEQF
TRBJ1-1,TRBV28,ASRRDRGPPNTEAF
TRBJ2-5,TRBV7-2,ASSSLAGVRETQY
TRBJ1-2,TRBV27,ASSFLGGGLNYGYT
TRBJ1-1,TRBV11-1,ASSLGQGMNTEAF
TRBJ1-4,TRBV19,ASRHNVGQGNSNEKLF
TRBJ1-1,TRBV5-1,ASSLGLTGNTEAF
TRBJ2-1,TRBV6-5,ASSYSPGSSYNEQF